This TCR beta chain was found in a study of blood T cell repertoires in COVID-19. Study-wide context: Samples representing acute and convalescent COVID-19 were sourced from the United States, Italy and Spain. The cDNA or gDNA used as material had been derived from T cells, B-cell-depleted T cells, or PBMCs.

Original handling: Reference gene primer amplification gave estimated nucleated cell counts. Repertoires were generated with immunoSEQ multiplex PCR, while TCRdb's copy carries only in-frame clones and drops some. The V and J calls and clone size come from that table; D and trimming were worked out from the DNA. The sample has roughly 90,000 clones, roughly 88% seen once. The germline gives CDR1 SGHTA, CDR2 FQGTGA. The CDR3 sequence is 13 residues long. V dropped 4 bases and J dropped 3 bases, with 9 bases sitting between them. Enrollment of patients from Seattle took place during active infection, with longitudinal follow-up.

The sequence derives from an elderly woman with COVID-19, enrolled during active disease. Sequencing was done on a sample of peripheral blood. The genes are TRBV7-3 and TRBJ1-1, with D possibly being TRBD1 (5 bases). The CDR3 bases are TGTGCCAGCAGCTCGCAGGGTTACACTGAAGCTTTCTTT. As protein: CASSSQGYTEAFF.